The rows below give T cell receptor beta chains drawn from one sample of a study of cytomegalovirus exposure and HLA in healthy donors. The table came from immunoSEQ multiplex PCR; TCRdb's copy has only in-frame clones and leaves some out. This sample contains 95,000 to 150,000 clones. The source material was PBMCs. Every receptor here comes from a young man in good health and CMV-seronegative. Both conserved end residues are part of each CDR3. The D gene is left open where the match is weak.

D gene: TRBD1; V gene: TRBV15; J gene: TRBJ1-1; CDR3 protein: CATSRMRAGTGDVKTEAFF; CDR3 DNA: TGTGCCACCAGCAGAATGAGGGCCGGGACAGGGGACGTGAAGACTGAAGCTTTCTTT
D gene: TRBD2; V gene: TRBV9; J gene: TRBJ2-1; CDR3 protein: CASSVGAGTSGNEQFF; CDR3 DNA: TGTGCCAGCAGCGTAGGGGCCGGGACTAGCGGCAATGAGCAGTTCTTC
D gene: TRBD1; V gene: TRBV28; J gene: TRBJ1-1; CDR3 protein: CASVTPGQGWTEAFF; CDR3 DNA: TGTGCCAGCGTCACCCCGGGACAGGGATGGACTGAAGCTTTCTTT
D gene: TRBD2; V gene: TRBV7-9; J gene: TRBJ2-7; CDR3 protein: CASSRGLAGGYEQYF; CDR3 DNA: TGTGCCAGCAGCCGTGGACTAGCGGGAGGATACGAGCAGTACTTC
D gene: TRBD2; V gene: TRBV6-1; J gene: TRBJ2-7; CDR3 protein: CASSEELAGGYEQYF; CDR3 DNA: TGTGCCAGCAGTGAAGAACTAGCGGGAGGCTACGAGCAGTACTTC
D gene: .; V gene: TRBV11-2; J gene: TRBJ2-7; CDR3 protein: CASSLGTIYEQYF; CDR3 DNA: TGTGCCAGCAGCTTAGGGACAATCTACGAGCAGTACTTC
D gene: .; V gene: TRBV5-4; J gene: TRBJ2-1; CDR3 protein: CASTREWEHDEQFF; CDR3 DNA: TGTGCCAGCACCCGGGAGTGGGAGCACGATGAGCAGTTCTTC
D gene: TRBD1; V gene: TRBV11-3; J gene: TRBJ1-2; CDR3 protein: CASSSGTAHYGYTF; CDR3 DNA: TGTGCCAGCAGCTCCGGGACAGCTCACTATGGCTACACCTTC
D gene: TRBD1; V gene: TRBV18; J gene: TRBJ1-6; CDR3 protein: CASSPPGRGRDSPLHF; CDR3 DNA: TGTGCCAGCTCACCCCCAGGCAGGGGGCGGGATTCACCCCTCCACTTT
D gene: .; V gene: TRBV16; J gene: TRBJ2-7; CDR3 protein: CASSPSYEQYF; CDR3 DNA: TGTGCCAGCAGCCCATCCTACGAGCAGTACTTC
D gene: TRBD1; V gene: TRBV28; J gene: TRBJ1-4; CDR3 protein: CASSPTGAGSEKLFF; CDR3 DNA: TGTGCCAGCAGTCCCACAGGGGCAGGTAGTGAAAAACTGTTTTTT
D gene: .; V gene: TRBV28; J gene: TRBJ2-7; CDR3 protein: CASSTPQYEQYF; CDR3 DNA: TGTGCCAGCAGTACACCTCAATACGAGCAGTACTTC
D gene: TRBD1; V gene: TRBV5-4; J gene: TRBJ2-2; CDR3 protein: CASSFGQGGGKTGELFF; CDR3 DNA: TGTGCCAGCAGTTTCGGACAGGGTGGTGGGAAAACCGGGGAGCTGTTTTTT
D gene: TRBD1; V gene: TRBV6-1; J gene: TRBJ1-1; CDR3 protein: CASSDLQGAEEAFF; CDR3 DNA: TGTGCCAGCAGCGATTTACAGGGGGCGGAAGAAGCTTTCTTT
D gene: .; V gene: TRBV18; J gene: TRBJ1-1; CDR3 protein: CASSSESGGAFF; CDR3 DNA: TGTGCCAGCTCATCGGAGTCGGGTGGAGCTTTCTTT
D gene: TRBD2; V gene: TRBV5-6; J gene: TRBJ2-7; CDR3 protein: CASSLLTSGVSSYEQYF; CDR3 DNA: TGTGCCAGCAGCTTGCTAACTAGCGGGGTAAGCTCCTACGAGCAGTACTTC
D gene: .; V gene: TRBV28; J gene: TRBJ2-5; CDR3 protein: CASSLTVQETQYF; CDR3 DNA: TGTGCCAGCTCTCTGACTGTTCAAGAGACCCAGTACTTC
D gene: .; V gene: TRBV5-4; J gene: TRBJ1-2; CDR3 protein: CASSFRGRLWDGYTF; CDR3 DNA: TGTGCCAGCAGCTTTCGAGGTCGTCTATGGGATGGCTACACCTTC
D gene: TRBD2; V gene: TRBV9; J gene: TRBJ2-7; CDR3 protein: CASSVEGQGGEEQYF; CDR3 DNA: TGTGCCAGCAGCGTAGAAGGGCAGGGAGGGGAAGAGCAGTACTTC
D gene: TRBD2; V gene: TRBV7-9; J gene: TRBJ2-1; CDR3 protein: CASSQTSVDEQFF; CDR3 DNA: TGTGCCAGCAGCCAAACTAGCGTCGATGAGCAGTTCTTC
D gene: TRBD2; V gene: TRBV6-1; J gene: TRBJ2-1; CDR3 protein: CASSASSGAYNEQFF; CDR3 DNA: TGTGCCAGCAGTGCCTCTAGCGGGGCTTACAATGAGCAGTTCTTC
D gene: .; V gene: TRBV2; J gene: TRBJ2-1; CDR3 protein: CASTEYETGYNEQFF; CDR3 DNA: TGTGCCAGCACCGAGTACGAGACAGGATACAATGAGCAGTTCTTC
D gene: TRBD2; V gene: TRBV7-9; J gene: TRBJ2-7; CDR3 protein: CASSFSGSNSEQYF; CDR3 DNA: TGTGCCAGCAGCTTTAGCGGGAGCAACAGCGAGCAGTACTTC
D gene: .; V gene: TRBV11-2; J gene: TRBJ1-1; CDR3 protein: CASSTMNTEAFF; CDR3 DNA: TGTGCCAGCAGTACAATGAACACTGAAGCTTTCTTT
D gene: .; V gene: TRBV5-1; J gene: TRBJ1-1; CDR3 protein: CASSLGISMNTEAFF; CDR3 DNA: TGCGCCAGCAGCTTGGGCATATCTATGAACACTGAAGCTTTCTTT
D gene: TRBD2; V gene: TRBV28; J gene: TRBJ2-7; CDR3 protein: CASSPSLGTSGIPYEQYF; CDR3 DNA: TGTGCCAGCAGCCCAAGTTTGGGGACTAGCGGGATCCCCTACGAGCAGTACTTC
D gene: TRBD1; V gene: TRBV7-9; J gene: TRBJ2-7; CDR3 protein: CASSLEGTGGYEQYF; CDR3 DNA: TGTGCCAGCAGCTTAGAGGGGACAGGGGGCTACGAGCAGTACTTC
D gene: .; V gene: TRBV5-4; J gene: TRBJ2-1; CDR3 protein: CASSAEAGLAYNEQFF; CDR3 DNA: TGTGCCAGCAGCGCCGAAGCGGGCTTAGCCTACAATGAGCAGTTCTTC
D gene: TRBD1; V gene: TRBV28; J gene: TRBJ1-1; CDR3 protein: CASSRGRATEAFF; CDR3 DNA: TGTGCCAGCTCCAGGGGGCGGGCGACTGAAGCCTTCTTT
D gene: .; V gene: TRBV11-2; J gene: TRBJ2-7; CDR3 protein: CASSFERGYEQYF; CDR3 DNA: TGTGCCAGCAGCTTTGAAAGGGGCTACGAGCAGTACTTC
D gene: .; V gene: TRBV9; J gene: TRBJ1-1; CDR3 protein: CASSVIGSTEAFF; CDR3 DNA: TGTGCCAGCAGCGTTATCGGGAGCACTGAAGCTTTCTTT
D gene: .; V gene: TRBV5-1; J gene: TRBJ2-2; CDR3 protein: CASSLAGSTGELFF; CDR3 DNA: TGCGCCAGCAGCTTGGCCGGGTCCACCGGGGAGCTGTTTTTT
D gene: .; V gene: TRBV5-1; J gene: TRBJ2-6; CDR3 protein: CASSLGLEGGRALTF; CDR3 DNA: TGCGCCAGCAGCTTGGGTCTCGAGGGCGGCCGGGCCCTGACTTTC
D gene: TRBD2; V gene: TRBV6-5; J gene: TRBJ2-3; CDR3 protein: CASSSSGRAVTDTQYF; CDR3 DNA: TGTGCCAGCAGTTCAAGCGGGAGGGCCGTGACAGATACGCAGTATTTT
D gene: TRBD2; V gene: TRBV4-3; J gene: TRBJ2-1; CDR3 protein: CASSRRLADEQFF; CDR3 DNA: TGCGCCAGCAGCCGAAGACTAGCGGATGAGCAGTTCTTC
D gene: .; V gene: TRBV10-3; J gene: TRBJ2-1; CDR3 protein: CAISESLAKYNEQFF; CDR3 DNA: TGTGCCATCAGTGAGTCGCTAGCGAAATACAATGAGCAGTTCTTC
D gene: TRBD1; V gene: TRBV28; J gene: TRBJ1-2; CDR3 protein: CASRIQGEILNYGYTF; CDR3 DNA: TGTGCCAGCAGAATACAGGGGGAGATCCTTAACTATGGCTACACCTTC
D gene: TRBD1; V gene: TRBV5-1; J gene: TRBJ2-5; CDR3 protein: CASSFTGTGGEETQYF; CDR3 DNA: TGCGCCAGCAGCTTTACCGGGACAGGGGGCGAGGAGACCCAGTACTTC
D gene: TRBD1; V gene: TRBV25-1; J gene: TRBJ1-1; CDR3 protein: CASSAHRGGTEAFF; CDR3 DNA: TGTGCCAGCAGTGCCCACAGGGGAGGCACTGAAGCTTTCTTT
D gene: TRBD1; V gene: TRBV7-9; J gene: TRBJ1-2; CDR3 protein: CASSPGTGTYGYTF; CDR3 DNA: TGTGCCAGCAGCCCCGGGACAGGGACCTATGGCTACACCTTC
D gene: .; V gene: TRBV6-6; J gene: TRBJ2-5; CDR3 protein: CASTLPGESETQYF; CDR3 DNA: TGTGCCAGCACCCTTCCCGGGGAAAGTGAGACCCAGTACTTC
D gene: .; V gene: TRBV9; J gene: TRBJ2-6; CDR3 protein: CASSATSGVRYSGANVLTF; CDR3 DNA: TGTGCCAGCAGCGCAACGTCAGGGGTGCGATACTCTGGGGCCAACGTCCTGACTTTC
D gene: TRBD1; V gene: TRBV2; J gene: TRBJ2-7; CDR3 protein: CASTQQGYEQYF; CDR3 DNA: TGTGCCAGCACCCAACAGGGGTACGAGCAGTACTTC
D gene: .; V gene: TRBV29-1; J gene: TRBJ1-2; CDR3 protein: CSVAGSNYGYTF; CDR3 DNA: TGCAGCGTTGCGGGATCTAACTATGGCTACACCTTC
D gene: .; V gene: TRBV2; J gene: TRBJ2-1; CDR3 protein: CASSEEGLAMYNEQFF; CDR3 DNA: TGTGCCAGCAGTGAAGAGGGGCTAGCGATGTACAATGAGCAGTTCTTC
D gene: TRBD1; V gene: TRBV4-2; J gene: TRBJ1-4; CDR3 protein: CASSLNRGVEKLFF; CDR3 DNA: TGTGCCAGCAGCCTCAACAGGGGGGTTGAAAAACTGTTTTTT